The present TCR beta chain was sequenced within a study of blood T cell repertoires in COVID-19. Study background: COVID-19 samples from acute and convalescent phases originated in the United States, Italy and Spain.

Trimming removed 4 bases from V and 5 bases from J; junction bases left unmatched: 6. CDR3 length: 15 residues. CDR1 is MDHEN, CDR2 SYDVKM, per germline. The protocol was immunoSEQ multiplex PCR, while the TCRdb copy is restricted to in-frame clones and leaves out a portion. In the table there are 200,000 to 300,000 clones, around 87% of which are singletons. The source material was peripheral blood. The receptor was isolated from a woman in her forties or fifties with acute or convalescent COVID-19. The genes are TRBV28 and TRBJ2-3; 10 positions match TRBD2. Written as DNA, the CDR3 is TGTGCCAGCAGTTCCCTAGCGGGAGAGAAAGATACGCAGTATTTT. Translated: CASSSLAGEKDTQYF.